Following are 9 T cell receptor beta chains from one sample sequenced in a study of T cell responses to AZD1222 COVID-19 vaccine (dated by TCRdb to about 2021). Reading the label with the study, this specimen's time point is: about 28 days (+/-7) after the second vaccine dose. The protocol used for the library was the immunoSEQ multiplex PCR assay. Not all clones reach the TCRdb copy of this immuneACCESS table, which keeps in-frame sequences only. Checked studies attribute under half of the gap to unresolved V genes and leave the rest unexplained. The sample table lists just under 80,000 clones, approximately 92% of them with a count of one. The leading ten clones occupy roughly 4.5% of the sample. The source material was peripheral blood, sampled 28 days after the second AZD1222 dose. The receptors here all came from an adult who received the AZD1222 COVID-19 vaccine.

The chain links TRBV30 to TRBJ2-7; 9 bases map to TRBD2. The CDR3 length is 15 residues. The germline gives CDR1 GTSNPN, CDR2 SVGIG (reference sequence). Trimming removed 3 bases from V and 3 bases from J; junction bases left unmatched: 9. The CDR3 protein is CAWRGGAGGFYEQYF. CDR3 bases: TGTGCCTGGAGAGGGGGAGCGGGAGGATTCTACGAGCAGTACTTC.

This clone has a single count. The chain is built from TRBV3-1 (or the pseudogene TRBV3-2) and TRBJ1-6; D not certain. V lost 4 bases, J lost 8 bases, and 15 bases lay in between. This CDR3 region has 15 residues. Germline CDR1 reads LGHDT; CDR2 reads YNNKEL (reference sequence). The CDR3 protein is CASSLRMWEDSPLHF. In DNA form, the CDR3 reads TGTGCCAGCAGCCTCCGCATGTGGGAGGATTCACCCCTCCACTTT.

This rearrangement joins TRBV7-2 to TRBJ2-7; D is perhaps TRBD2 (5 bases). Deletions cut 5 bases from V and 1 base from J, with 15 bases between. The CDR3 runs 15 residues. Germline assignment: CDR1 SGHTA and CDR2 FQGNSA. CDR3 nucleotide sequence: TGTGCCAGCAGCGAAGGAGGAGGTTATTCCTACGAGCAGTACTTC. Translated: CASSEGGGYSYEQYF. Using reference TRBV7-2 and TRBJ2-7 for the parts outside the CDR3, the full variable domain is GAGVSQSPSNKVTEKGKDVELRCDPISGHTALYWYRQSLGQGLEFLIYFQGNSAPDKSGLPSDRFSAERTGGSVSTLTIQRTQQEDSAVYLCASSEGGGYSYEQYFGPGTRLTVT.

V and J are TRBV2 and TRBJ1-4, with D perhaps matching TRBD1 (5 bases). This CDR3 is 16 amino acids long. Trimming removed 1 base from V and 7 bases from J, with 16 bases in between. Germline CDR1 SNHLY, CDR2 FYNNEI. The CDR3 DNA follows: TGTGCCAGCAGTGAAGAAGGGGCAAGGGCTGGTGAAAAACTGTTTTTT. This gives the protein CASSEEGARAGEKLFF.

V is TRBV19 and J is TRBJ2-5; D possibly corresponds to TRBD2 (7 bases). Per the germline V gene, CDR1 is LNHDA and CDR2 is SQIVND (reference sequence). Between the trimmed V and J ends, which lost 1 base and 3 bases, there was a span of 12 bases. CDR3 size: 15 residues. The CDR3 sequence is CASSIGGGAKETQYF. Here the CDR3 DNA reads TGTGCCAGTAGTATAGGAGGGGGGGCTAAAGAGACCCAGTACTTC.

This rearrangement joins TRBV11-2 to TRBJ2-7; D call uncertain. Trimming took 0 bases from V and 5 from J, leaving 11 bases between them. Looked up from germline, CDR1 is SGHAT and CDR2 is FQNNGV. The CDR3 extends over 14 amino acids. CDR3 DNA sequence: TGTGCCAGCAGCTTAGAAGCTGGGTCCAACGAGCAGTACTTC. It yields the protein CASSLEAGSNEQYF.

This chain joins TRBV5-1 and TRBJ1-4; D might be TRBD1 (5 bases). V lost 4 bases, J lost 0 bases, and 13 bases lay in between. The CDR3 is made up of 16 amino acids. CDR1 and CDR2 from the germline V gene are SGHRS and YFSETQ. The DNA of the CDR3 is TGCGCCAGCAGCCCTGAAGGGGATGCAACTAATGAAAAACTGTTTTTT. This sequence encodes CASSPEGDATNEKLFF.

This clone showed up just once. This chain connects TRBV10-3 to TRBJ2-3; 11 nucleotides line up with TRBD2. The CDR3 is 15 amino acids. Losses at the gene ends were 6 bases for V and 3 bases for J; bases not matched to a gene: 5. CDR1 is ENHRY, CDR2 SYGVKD, per germline. CDR3 residues: CAISPTSGKTDTQYF. CDR3 DNA: TGTGCCATCAGCCCGACTAGCGGGAAAACAGATACGCAGTATTTT.

The chain links TRBV29-1 to TRBJ2-3, with D uncertain. Germline V gene sequence: CDR1 SQVTM, CDR2 ANQGSEA. The CDR3 totals 11 residues. V gave up 8 bases and J gave up 2 bases, with 8 bases separating them. CDR3 region: CSIPTTDTQYF. In DNA, the CDR3 is TGCAGCATACCGACCACAGATACGCAGTATTTT.